Presented here are 20 T cell receptor beta chains from one specimen sequenced in a study of blood T cell repertoires in COVID-19. Here immunoSEQ multiplex PCR was the method, and the copy in TCRdb shows in-frame clones only, minus some. The sample consists of 100,000 to 150,000 clones, around 85% of them appearing once. The sequencing sample was made of peripheral blood. These receptors were collected from a man between 25 and 39 years old with COVID-19, enrolled during active disease.

The chain couples TRBV10-3 to TRBJ2-2, with TRBD1 as a possible D gene (6 bases). Germline loops: CDR1 ENHRY, CDR2 SYGVKD. The CDR3 spans 14 residues. The ends were cut back, 10 bases at V and 1 base at J, with 13 bases in the middle. CDR3 region: CATQDRRNTGELFF. DNA for the CDR3: TGTGCCACCCAGGACAGACGGAACACCGGGGAGCTGTTTTTT.

This clone has at least ten counts. This chain uses TRBV14 with TRBJ1-1, with 7 bases identical to TRBD1. V lost 4 bases to trimming and J lost 5 bases; unmatched junction nucleotides: 10. The CDR3 is 15 amino acids. Germline V lookup: CDR1 SGHDN, CDR2 FVKESK. CDR3 sequence reads: CASSRSTGVWTEAFF. CDR3 nucleotide sequence: TGTGCCAGCAGCCGATCAACAGGGGTCTGGACTGAAGCTTTCTTT.

The chain combines TRBV5-1 with TRBJ2-7, with TRBD2 as a possible D gene (5 bases). The V gene lost 0 bases and the J gene lost 3 bases, with 13 bases spanning the gap. CDR3 length: 15 amino acids. Germline lookup yields CDR1 SGHRS and CDR2 YFSETQ. The CDR3 spells CASSLAGSLVYEQYF. The CDR3 DNA follows: TGCGCCAGCAGCTTGGCGGGGTCACTAGTCTACGAGCAGTACTTC.

The CDR3 sequence is CASSPRQGGEQYF. DNA for the CDR3: TGTGCCAGCAGCCCGAGACAGGGAGGCGAGCAGTACTTC. The gene calls are TRBV7-2 and TRBJ2-7; weak D call: TRBD1 (7 bases). V lost 5 bases and J 6 bases, leaving 14 bases between the germline ends. The CDR3 sequence is 13 residues long. Germline CDR1 and CDR2: SGHTA and FQGNSA.

Turning to this clone: Distinct nucleotide sequences in the sample also encode this CDR3. V is TRBV4-2 and J is TRBJ1-2, with D maybe TRBD1 (6 bases). The V end lost 1 base, the J end lost 2 bases, and 8 bases lay between the germline ends. The CDR3 is made up of 14 amino acids. CDR1 and CDR2 (germline): LGHNA, YNFKEQ. CDR3: CASSQATGNYGYTF. In DNA, the CDR3 is TGTGCCAGCAGCCAAGCAACAGGGAACTATGGCTACACCTTC.

This chain links TRBV12-3 or TRBV12-4 with TRBJ2-1; no clear D gene. The V end lost 2 bases, the J end lost 4 bases, and 6 bases lay between the germline ends. The CDR3 consists of 13 residues. Here the CDR3 DNA reads TGTGCCAGCAGTTTATCTCGGTACAATGAGCAGTTCTTC. Protein: CASSLSRYNEQFF.

The V gene is TRBV9, the J gene TRBJ1-5; TRBD1 is a possible D gene (6 bases). CDR1 and CDR2 from the germline V gene are SGDLS and YYNGEE. Between the trimmed V and J ends, which lost 7 bases and 5 bases, there was a span of 13 bases. This CDR3 comprises 13 residues. CDR3: CASGDITDQPQHF. The CDR3 DNA sequence: TGTGCCAGCGGGGACATAACGGATCAGCCCCAGCATTTT. The complete variable domain, with remaining parts taken from reference TRBV9 and TRBJ1-5, reads DSGVTQTPKHLITATGQRVTLRCSPRSGDLSVYWYQQSLDQGLQFLIQYYNGEERAKGNILERFSAQQFPDLHSELNLSSLELGDSALYFCASGDITDQPQHFGDGTRLSIL.

The CDR3 nucleotides are TGTGCCAGTAGTTCCCGGACAGGGGATTTAGGGGATACGCAGTATTTT. Translating it yields CASSSRTGDLGDTQYF. The rearrangement joins TRBV19 to TRBJ2-3, with 9 bases identical to TRBD1. V lost 5 bases to trimming and J lost 6 bases; unmatched junction nucleotides: 12. This CDR3 is built from 16 residues. Germline V gene data show CDR1 as LNHDA and CDR2 as SQIVND (reference sequence).

The chain combines TRBV5-4 with TRBJ2-1; tentatively, D is TRBD1 (7 bases). With 0 bases removed from V and 6 bases from J, the gap between germline ends came to 10 bases. The CDR3 loop spans 14 amino acids. The germline gives CDR1 SGHNT, CDR2 YYREEE (reference sequence). As DNA, the CDR3 is TGTGCCAGCAGCTTGGGGCAGGGGGGCAATGAGCAGTTCTTC. Residues: CASSLGQGGNEQFF.

The rearrangement joins TRBV19 to TRBJ1-5; D is possibly TRBD1 (5 bases). Per germline, CDR1 LNHDA and CDR2 SQIVND (reference sequence). Trimming pared 7 bases from V and 0 bases from J, leaving 16 bases between. The CDR3 sequence is 16 residues long. For the CDR3, the DNA is TGTGCCAGTAAGGGGCCAGACAGATATAGCAATCAGCCCCAGCATTTT. Encoded protein: CASKGPDRYSNQPQHF.

The rearrangement uses TRBV7-2 and TRBJ2-1, with D tentatively TRBD2 (5 bases). Germline V gene sequence: CDR1 SGHTA, CDR2 FQGNSA. This CDR3 is built from 13 residues. V was clipped by 3 bases and J by 10 bases, with 13 bases between them. CDR3 sequence (DNA): TGTGCCAGCAGCTTTGGAGGACCGAGGGAGCAGTTCTTC. Translated: CASSFGGPREQFF.

This clone showed up many times. The V and J genes are TRBV28 and TRBJ1-2, with a tentative D call TRBD1 (5 bases). The CDR3 consists of 17 residues. Trimming removed 2 bases from V and 2 bases from J, with 18 bases in between. Germline CDR1 is MDHEN and CDR2 is SYDVKM. This CDR3 is CASSLPARRVRNYGYTF. CDR3 DNA sequence: TGTGCCAGCAGTTTACCGGCTCGCAGGGTGCGCAACTATGGCTACACCTTC.

J is TRBJ2-1 and V is TRBV4-1, with a weak D call TRBD2 (7 bases). Trimming removed 0 bases at V and 6 bases at J, with 15 bases between. CDR3 size: 16 residues. Germline CDR1 is MGHRA and CDR2 is YSYEKL. CDR3 in amino acids: CASSQEVGGPGNEQFF. Here the CDR3 DNA reads TGCGCCAGCAGCCAAGAGGTGGGGGGGCCTGGCAATGAGCAGTTCTTC.

In this sample, this clone turned up a few times. This chain links TRBV30 with TRBJ1-1; the D gene is possibly TRBD1 (5 bases). Deletions cut 4 bases from V and 5 bases from J, with 17 bases between. Germline V gene lookup returns CDR1 GTSNPN and CDR2 SVGIG (reference sequence). The CDR3 sequence is 14 residues long. The CDR3 spells CAWKSQSGGTEAFF. The CDR3 coding sequence is TGTGCCTGGAAATCCCAATCCGGGGGAACTGAAGCTTTCTTT.

This sequence joins TRBV7-2 and TRBJ2-2; 9 positions match TRBD1. The CDR3 spans 15 residues. Germline V lookup: CDR1 SGHTA, CDR2 FQGNSA. The V gene end was trimmed by 7 bases and the J gene end by 3 bases; junction bases not matched to a gene: 6. The CDR3 spells CASNLGQGYTGELFF. Here the CDR3 DNA reads TGTGCCAGCAATCTTGGACAGGGGTACACCGGGGAGCTGTTTTTT.

The J gene is TRBJ2-7, the V gene TRBV5-5; TRBD2 matches at 12 bases. CDR1 is SGHKS, CDR2 YYEKEE, per germline (reference sequence). Trimming took 5 bases from V and 7 from J; bases not matched to a gene: 4. The length of the CDR3 is 13 residues. The CDR3 sequence is CASSGTSGFEQYF. DNA for the CDR3: TGTGCCAGCAGTGGGACTAGCGGGTTTGAGCAGTACTTC.

This rearrangement joins TRBV5-6 to TRBJ1-2; possibly TRBD1 for D (5 bases). The CDR3 is 15 amino acids. The ends were cut back, 2 bases at V and 4 bases at J, with 15 bases in the middle. The V gene's germline CDR1 is SGHDT and CDR2 YYEEEE. CDR3 sequence reads: CASSFDGGRSYGYTF. CDR3 coding DNA: TGTGCCAGCAGCTTCGACGGGGGAAGATCCTATGGCTACACCTTC.

The sample holds one count of this clone. The chain employs TRBV5-8 and TRBJ2-7; 14 positions match TRBD2. Germline V gene data show CDR1 as SGHTS and CDR2 as YDEGEE. V lost 3 bases to trimming and J lost 7 bases; unmatched junction nucleotides: 6. The CDR3 is 15 amino acids. In nucleotides, the CDR3 is TGTGCCAGCAGCTCCGGGACTAGCGGGAGAAGGGAGCAGTACTTC. It codes for CASSSGTSGRREQYF.

The rearrangement joins TRBV5-1 to TRBJ2-7; D perhaps matches TRBD1 (6 bases). Trimming cost V 2 bases and J 3 bases, with 15 bases left between them. Germline CDR1 and CDR2: SGHRS and YFSETQ. The CDR3 loop spans 15 amino acids. This CDR3 is CASSLKGDGNYEQYF. The CDR3 DNA follows: TGCGCCAGCAGCTTAAAGGGGGATGGAAACTACGAGCAGTACTTC.

This clone was counted a few times. V is TRBV19 and J is TRBJ2-1; TRBD2 matches 7 bases. The CDR3 is made up of 15 amino acids. Looked up from germline, CDR1 is LNHDA and CDR2 is SQIVND (reference sequence). Losses at the gene ends were 5 bases for V and 3 bases for J; bases not matched to a gene: 7. The CDR3: CASSLAGDIYNEQFF. CDR3 nucleotides: TGTGCCAGTAGTCTTGCGGGGGATATCTACAATGAGCAGTTCTTC.